A single sample is the source of the 10 T cell receptor beta chains below, sequenced in a study of Ad26.COV2.S vaccination and SARS-CoV-2 variants. Some clones are missing from TCRdb's copy, which holds only in-frame ones; the method was immunoSEQ multiplex PCR. Of hundreds of thousands of clones detected, approximately 89% appear once; the ten largest clones hold more than 2.5%. Regarding treatment: roughly 18 received Ad26.COV2.S at low or high dose, single or two shots; 5 received placebo; per-sample allocation not given. Samples came from day 63 after the first vaccine or placebo injection. The material sequenced was peripheral blood, taken in a trial of Ad26.COV2.S vaccine versus placebo. All receptors derive from a person between 18 and 65 years old who received the Ad26.COV2.S COVID-19 vaccine or a placebo.

The chain uses TRBV5-1 and TRBJ2-7; D gene uncertain. CDR1 and CDR2 (germline): SGHRS, YFSETQ. This CDR3 is built from 14 residues. V dropped 4 bases and J dropped 3 bases, with 14 bases sitting between them. The CDR3: CASSPLSRHYEQYF. The CDR3 DNA follows: TGCGCCAGCAGCCCCTTATCCAGACACTACGAGCAGTACTTC. Variable domain in full (rest from reference TRBV5-1 and TRBJ2-7): KAGVTQTPRYLIKTRGQQVTLSCSPISGHRSVSWYQQTPGQGLQFLFEYFSETQRNKGNFPGRFSGRQFSNSRSEMNVSTLELGDSALYLCASSPLSRHYEQYFGPGTRLTVT.

The J gene is TRBJ2-5, the V gene TRBV6-4; D possibly matches TRBD1 or TRBD2 (5 bases each). The germline CDR1 and CDR2 sequences are MRHNA and SNTAGT. The CDR3 has 15 amino acids. V was pared by 3 bases and J by 5 bases, with 16 bases between. The CDR3 region has the DNA TGTGCCAGCAGTGAGTTAGTGGGGTGGGGGGAGACCCAGTACTTC. Amino acids: CASSELVGWGETQYF.

The CDR3 loop reads CASNDQQGVYSNQPQHF. CDR3 DNA: TGTGCCAGCAATGACCAACAGGGGGTCTATAGCAATCAGCCCCAGCATTTT. This chain connects TRBV28 to TRBJ1-5; 8 bases are shared with TRBD1. The V gene's germline CDR1 is MDHEN and CDR2 SYDVKM. V lost 7 bases, J lost 0 bases, and 11 bases stayed unmatched. The CDR3 loop spans 17 amino acids.

This clone was seen more than once but under ten times. The chain employs TRBV19 and TRBJ1-5; 11 bases are a match to TRBD1. With 5 bases clipped from V and 4 bases from J, the junction kept 4 bases outside the gene matches. The CDR3 sequence is 15 residues long. CDR1 is LNHDA, CDR2 SQIVND, per germline (reference sequence). The CDR3, as DNA: TGTGCCAGTAGTCCGGGACAGGGGGTGAATCAGCCCCAGCATTTT. Translated: CASSPGQGVNQPQHF.

The rearrangement uses TRBV5-1 and TRBJ2-2, with D maybe TRBD1 (5 bases). The V and J ends lost 6 bases and 5 bases respectively, with 14 bases between them. CDR3 length: 14 residues. Germline V gene sequence: CDR1 SGHRS, CDR2 YFSETQ. The CDR3 DNA reads as TGCGCCAGCACCTGGGCAGGGCAAACCGGGGAGCTGTTTTTT. Its protein product is CASTWAGQTGELFF. The full variable domain, rest sourced from reference TRBV5-1 and TRBJ2-2, is KAGVTQTPRYLIKTRGQQVTLSCSPISGHRSVSWYQQTPGQGLQFLFEYFSETQRNKGNFPGRFSGRQFSNSRSEMNVSTLELGDSALYLCASTWAGQTGELFFGEGSRLTVL.

This rearrangement joins TRBV19 to TRBJ2-7, with D hard to call. V lost 1 base, J lost 3 bases, and 7 bases lay in between. The CDR3 sequence is 13 residues long. In germline, CDR1 is LNHDA, CDR2 SQIVND (reference sequence). This chain's CDR3 is CASSIGLLYEQYF. The CDR3 DNA sequence: TGTGCCAGTAGTATAGGTCTTCTCTACGAGCAGTACTTC.

V usage is TRBV3-1 (or the pseudogene TRBV3-2) and J usage is TRBJ2-2; TRBD2 agrees at 14 bases. This CDR3 is 18 amino acids long. From germline, CDR1 is LGHDT and CDR2 YNNKEL (reference sequence). Unmatched junction bases numbered 11, after V lost 4 bases and J lost 7 bases. The CDR3 is CASSLTGTSGGVIGELFF. In nucleotides, the CDR3 is TGTGCCAGCAGCCTTACCGGGACTAGCGGGGGAGTCATCGGGGAGCTGTTTTTT.

V gene TRBV5-1 combines with J gene TRBJ2-6; 9 bases line up with TRBD1. The CDR3 is 17 amino acids. Losses at the gene ends were 0 bases for V and 2 bases for J; bases not matched to a gene: 3. Germline V gene lookup returns CDR1 SGHRS and CDR2 YFSETQ. The CDR3 nucleotides are TGCGCCAGCAGCTTGGGGGGGACAGGGCCTGGGGCCAACGTCCTGACTTTC. Translated, it gives CASSLGGTGPGANVLTF.

This clone was picked up one time. This chain links TRBV6-5 with TRBJ1-1; no reliable D call. The CDR3 covers 14 residues. From germline, CDR1 is MNHEY and CDR2 SVGAGI. Trimming shortened V by 2 bases and J by 2 bases, and 9 bases separated the two germline ends. The CDR3: CASSYRGYNTEAFF. In DNA, the CDR3 is TGTGCCAGCAGTTACCGAGGGTACAACACTGAAGCTTTCTTT.

The chain combines TRBV5-1 with TRBJ1-2; no firm D call. Germline lookup yields CDR1 SGHRS and CDR2 YFSETQ. This CDR3 has 12 amino acids. V lost 5 bases and J 2 bases, leaving 7 bases between the germline ends. Here the CDR3 reads CASSPANYGYTF. In DNA, the CDR3 is TGCGCCAGCAGTCCAGCCAACTATGGCTACACCTTC.